Listed here is a single TCR beta chain. Its antigen has not been determined. Per-base quality was not reported, and no clone a single base away is much larger than it. The CDR3 regions of human TCRbeta chains were subjected to immunosequencing. Under the source paper's analysis protocol: Repertoire TCRs were checked for matches against a reference library of SARS-CoV-2-specific TCRs that had been generated using the MIRA antigen-specificity platform. Breadth was defined as the fraction of unique TCRs that were SARS-CoV-2-associated, and depth was defined as the fraction of total T cells that were SARS-CoV-2-associated. Using the MIRA data, each spike-specific TCR was mapped to the spike region that the TCR reacts to and placed in a CD4 or CD8 class. Log10-transformed breadth and depth values were compared by one-way ANOVA with Sidak's multiple comparisons tests. Imported from immuneACCESS, the table was reduced by TCRdb to in-frame sequences with V and J called. These copies leave out some clones; in studies compared against another copy, an unresolved V gene accounts for under half, and the cause of the remainder is not known. That table is the source of V, J and clone size, and D and trimming were worked out from the DNA. This sample holds about 42,000 clones; approximately 83% were observed only once. The top ten constitute about a sixth of the sample.

This sample is part of a study of T cell responses to AZD1222 COVID-19 vaccine (dated by TCRdb to the early 2020s). Regarding the study in general: TCR sequencing covered over 230 trial participants: about 210 given two doses of AZD1222 and around 26 given two doses of MenACWY control vaccine. Enrollment into the trials was organized by age into subgroups of 18-55, 56-69 and 70-plus years, and those subgroups contained about 160, 30 and 59 TCR-sequenced participants, respectively.

Here is what the overall study found, with its caveats: The 56-69-year group was small, and its depth increase did not reach significance, likely because of low power. Conclusions about previously exposed vaccinees are limited, since just a handful of AZD1222 recipients were seropositive for SARS-CoV-2 at baseline. After two AZD1222 doses, spike-specific TCR breadth and depth were significantly higher than at day 0 and than in MenACWY recipients. Most participants were white British and females outnumbered males, and the authors suggested that clonal diversity may have been underestimated. No day 14 peak-response samples were available, so repertoires were characterized only after the peak T cell response. The vaccine-associated CD4 TCRs covered the entire spike protein, and the dominant responses fell in regions 160-218 and 743-854. Reportedly, almost half of the unique spike-specific TCRs recognized epitopes lying outside the regions that are mutated in the B.1.351 and B.1.1.7 variants.

V is pared back by 4 bases and J by 1 base, with 7 bases lying between the germline termini. The CDR3 spans 13 residues, from the cysteine through the phenylalanine. CDR3 DNA only is kept here, 39 bases in frame from base 1. This specimen's time point label, interpreted: about 28 days (+/-7) after the second vaccine dose. AZD1222 recipients given second doses at about 4 weeks or at about 12 weeks were pooled, since spike-specific TCR depth and breadth were not found to differ between the two schedules. Vaccinee samples came from UK trials COV001 and COV002, including a single-blind randomized controlled phase 2/3 trial of AZD1222 (ChAdOx1 nCoV-19) in healthy adults. Trial participant PBMC samples were collected at day 0 and day 28 after the second dose for TCRbeta chain sequencing.

This sequence originates from an adult who received the AZD1222 COVID-19 vaccine. The chain joins TRBV12-3 or TRBV12-4 to TRBJ1-2; the D gene assignment is ambiguous. Material: peripheral blood, obtained 28 days after the second AZD1222 dose. Here is the DNA: TGTGCCAGCAGTTCTACAATTAACTATGGCTACACCTTC. Protein translation: CASSSTINYGYTF.